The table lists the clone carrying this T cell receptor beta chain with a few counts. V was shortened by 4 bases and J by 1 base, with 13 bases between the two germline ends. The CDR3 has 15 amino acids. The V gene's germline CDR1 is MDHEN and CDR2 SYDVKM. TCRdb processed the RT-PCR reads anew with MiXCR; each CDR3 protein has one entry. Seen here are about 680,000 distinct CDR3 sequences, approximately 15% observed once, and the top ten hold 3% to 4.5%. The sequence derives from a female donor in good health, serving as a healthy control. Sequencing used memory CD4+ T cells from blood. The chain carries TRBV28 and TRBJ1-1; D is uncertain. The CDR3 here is CASSSPVGGNTEAFF. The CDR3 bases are TGTGCCAGCAGTTCCCCGGTTGGAGGGAACACTGAAGCTTTCTTT.